The clone carrying this T cell receptor beta chain was seen more than once but under ten times. Its antigen remains unidentified. This entry comes from a study of OX40 agonist ivuxolimab in advanced cancers. Study details: Ivuxolimab is a fully human IgG2 antibody that activates OX40 (CD134). Ivuxolimab was administered intravenously to patients at 0.01 to 10 mg/kg every 2 weeks.

The cohort excluded patients with autoimmune disease history or systemic immunosuppression. Findings and limits, study-wide: Also present in some nonresponders was a low level of normalized T-cell clonal expansion.

The method was immunoSEQ multiplex PCR; TCRdb's version includes in-frame clones alone and lacks a portion of them. The sample lists tens of thousands of clones, about 90% occurring once. This specimen was CD4+ or CD8+ T cells sorted from blood, taken in a trial of the OX40 agonist ivuxolimab. The TCR was taken from an adult with an advanced solid tumor such as melanoma, head and neck, liver or kidney cancer.

The CDR3, as DNA: TGTGCCAGCAGCTTGGAGGTTCTAGCAGGTAACTATGGCTACACCTTC. This sequence encodes CASSLEVLAGNYGYTF. The rearrangement joins TRBV5-6 to TRBJ1-2; D is unclear. The ends were cut back, 0 bases at V and 1 base at J, with 13 bases in the middle. The CDR3 totals 16 residues. Germline CDR1 reads SGHDT; CDR2 reads YYEEEE.